This T cell receptor beta chain was sequenced for a study of CD8+ T cells in alopecia areata. General study points: Scalp sequencing also captures normal skin's resident alphabeta T cells.

As the sequencing template, cDNA was produced by extracting RNA and reverse transcribing it. The assay was immunoSEQ multiplex PCR, and TCRdb's table has in-frame clones only and misses some. There are 65,000 to 100,000 clones in the sample; just over 50% occur only once, and approximately 5.3% lies in the top ten. As concerns this clone: Its specificity is not known.

Peripheral blood, together with lesional scalp punch biopsies, was collected from alopecia areata patients. This CDR3 has 13 amino acids. Germline assignment: CDR1 GTSNPN and CDR2 SVGIG (reference sequence). Deletions cut 7 bases from V and 7 bases from J, with 17 bases between. Input material: NKG2D-high CD8+ T cells sorted from blood. The genes are TRBV30 and TRBJ2-1; weak D call: TRBD2 (6 bases). The TCR was taken from a human donor with alopecia areata. The DNA for the CDR3 is TGTGCCTACGGTGGAGGGACGGGGAATGAGCAGTTCTTC. Translation: CAYGGGTGNEQFF.